These 15 T cell receptor beta chains share one sample of origin, sequenced in a study of graft-versus-host responses after intestinal transplantation (dated by TCRdb to the early 2020s). The time point label on this specimen signifies: cells obtained before transplantation from donor or recipient. The method behind the library was the immunoSEQ multiplex PCR assay. In its TCRdb copy, this immuneACCESS table keeps in-frame sequences only and misses some clones. Where compared with another copy, unresolved V genes explain less than half of these, and the others have no known cause. The sample contains 77,000 or so clones, 85% to 95% of them found a single time. The ten largest clonotypes hold over 0.45% of the sample. Their recognized antigens are unknown. Specimen: unstimulated CD8+ T cells sorted from spleen or lymph node cells, collected before intestinal transplant. The receptors stem from a human donor who received an intestinal transplant.

Concerning this clone itself: This specimen includes other DNA sequences encoding the same CDR3. The rearrangement uses TRBV27 and TRBJ2-7, with D perhaps matching TRBD2 (5 bases). Trimming removed 2 bases at V and 3 bases at J, with 8 bases between. The CDR3 has 13 residues. The V gene's germline CDR1 is MNHEY and CDR2 SMNVEV (reference sequence). The CDR3, as DNA: TGTGCCAGCAGTTTAAGAGGGAACTACGAGCAGTACTTC. Residues: CASSLRGNYEQYF.

The chain links TRBV10-2 to TRBJ2-7; TRBD1 or TRBD2 may be the D gene (6 bases each). The germline V gene has CDR1 WSHSY and CDR2 SAAADI. Trimming took 6 bases from V and 0 from J, leaving 12 bases between them. The CDR3 runs 14 residues. The CDR3 DNA reads TGCGCCAGCAGCCCGAAGGGGGGCTCCTACGAGCAGTACTTC. It yields the protein CASSPKGGSYEQYF.

J is TRBJ2-7 and V is TRBV27; D is ambiguous. The CDR3 extends over 12 amino acids. Germline values: CDR1 MNHEY, CDR2 SMNVEV (reference sequence). V was clipped by 3 bases and J by 5 bases, with 8 bases between them. The CDR3 loop is CASSFGWDEQYF. CDR3 nucleotide sequence: TGTGCCAGCAGTTTTGGATGGGACGAGCAGTACTTC.

This rearrangement joins TRBV19 to TRBJ2-7, with 10 bases lining up with TRBD1. J was trimmed by 3 bases and V by 3 bases; bases with no gene match: 2. Germline lookup yields CDR1 LNHDA and CDR2 SQIVND (reference sequence). The CDR3 loop spans 14 amino acids. The CDR3 loop reads CASSMGQGIYEQYF. The DNA of the CDR3 is TGTGCCAGTAGTATGGGACAGGGGATCTACGAGCAGTACTTC. Together with reference TRBV19 and TRBJ2-7, the CDR3 gives the full variable domain: DGGITQSPKYLFRKEGQNVTLSCEQNLNHDAMYWYRQDPGQGLRLIYYSQIVNDFQKGDIAEGYSVSREKKESFPLTVTSAQKNPTAFYLCASSMGQGIYEQYFGPGTRLTVT.

The V gene is TRBV28, the J gene TRBJ1-2, with D possibly matching TRBD1 (5 bases). The CDR3 consists of 14 residues. The V and J ends lost 3 bases and 5 bases respectively, with 13 bases between them. The germline V gene has CDR1 MDHEN and CDR2 SYDVKM. The DNA for the CDR3 is TGTGCCAGCAGTTTGGGGGAGGGGAGGTATGGCTACACCTTC. This codes for CASSLGEGRYGYTF.

The chain carries TRBV7-6 and TRBJ2-2; 8 bases agree with TRBD1. Losses at the gene ends were 1 base for V and 0 bases for J; bases not matched to a gene: 1. CDR1 is SGHVS and CDR2 is FNYEAQ in the germline V gene. The CDR3 consists of 16 residues. The CDR3 is CASSLEQGANTGELFF. CDR3 DNA sequence: TGTGCCAGCAGCTTAGAACAGGGGGCGAACACCGGGGAGCTGTTTTTT.

The chain carries TRBV18 and TRBJ1-2; no clear D gene. Germline loops: CDR1 KGHSH, CDR2 LQKENI. The CDR3 contains 15 residues. The V and J ends lost 5 bases and 3 bases respectively, with 16 bases between them. Written as DNA, the CDR3 is TGTGCCAGCTCAATCCTGTCAAGACATTACTATGGCTACACCTTC. It is translated as CASSILSRHYYGYTF.

CDR3 amino acids: CASSLPGGEQYF. In nucleotides, the CDR3 is TGTGCCAGCAGCCTCCCAGGGGGCGAGCAGTACTTC. The chain employs TRBV7-8 and TRBJ2-7, with TRBD1 matching 7 bases. The CDR3 is 12 amino acids. V lost 5 bases and J lost 6; bases outside the gene matches: 4. Germline V CDR1 and CDR2: SGHVS, FQNEAQ.

The J gene is TRBJ1-2, the V gene TRBV7-3; no clear D gene. The CDR3 has 15 amino acids. Germline loops: CDR1 SGHTA, CDR2 FQGTGA. The ends were cut back, 1 base at V and 5 bases at J, with 14 bases in the middle. This CDR3 is CASSLIGIRNYGYTF. CDR3 in DNA: TGTGCCAGCAGCTTAATAGGGATTCGGAATTATGGCTACACCTTC. The full variable domain, completed using reference TRBV7-3 and TRBJ1-2, is GAGVSQTPSNKVTEKGKYVELRCDPISGHTALYWYRQSLGQGPEFLIYFQGTGAADDSGLPNDRFFAVRPEGSVSTLKIQRTERGDSAVYLCASSLIGIRNYGYTFGSGTRLTVV.

In its sample, this clone was seen a few times. The gene calls are TRBV6-4 and TRBJ2-1, with 10 bases fitting TRBD2. With 2 bases clipped from V and 3 bases from J, the junction kept 1 base outside the gene matches. The CDR3 is made up of 15 amino acids. Germline assignment: CDR1 MRHNA and CDR2 SNTAGT. CDR3 nucleotide sequence: TGTGCCAGCAGTGACGGGACTAGCGACTACAATGAGCAGTTCTTC. Encoded protein: CASSDGTSDYNEQFF.

This chain uses TRBV5-8 with TRBJ2-7; maybe TRBD1 (8 bases). The CDR3 has 18 amino acids. The V gene lost 2 bases and the J gene lost 3 bases, with 24 bases spanning the gap. The germline gives CDR1 SGHTS, CDR2 YDEGEE. The CDR3 nucleotides read TGTGCCAGCAGCTTCGAGAATGGACAGGGACTACCCTACTACGAGCAGTACTTC. Translation: CASSFENGQGLPYYEQYF.

The V gene is TRBV5-4, the J gene TRBJ1-2, with D maybe TRBD1 (5 bases). The CDR3 is made up of 15 amino acids. The germline V and J ends were trimmed by 4 bases and 1 base, with 14 bases remaining between them. Looked up from germline, CDR1 is SGHNT and CDR2 is YYREEE (reference sequence). Here the CDR3 DNA reads TGTGCCAGCAGCGTCCGGGACTTTCTTAACTATGGCTACACCTTC. Translating gives CASSVRDFLNYGYTF.

The chain is built from TRBV13 and TRBJ2-1, with 14 positions matching TRBD2. V shed 5 bases and J 8 bases; nucleotides not matched to a gene: 5. Germline CDR1 is PRHDT and CDR2 is FYEKMQ (reference sequence). The CDR3 spans 15 residues. Here the CDR3 reads CASSPSGLAGDEQFF. For the CDR3, the DNA is TGTGCCAGCAGCCCTTCGGGACTAGCGGGGGATGAGCAGTTCTTC.

The genes are TRBV28 and TRBJ2-7, with a weak D call TRBD1 (5 bases). V lost 7 bases to trimming and J lost 8 bases, with 27 bases between them. Germline values: CDR1 MDHEN, CDR2 SYDVKM. The CDR3 is made up of 16 amino acids. CDR3 DNA sequence: TGTGCCAGCACCTTCGCTCCCGAGACAGTCCCCGCCAAGCAGTACTTC. Protein: CASTFAPETVPAKQYF.

The J gene is TRBJ2-5, the V gene TRBV10-3; D is ambiguous. The V end lost 2 bases, the J end lost 4 bases, and 11 bases lay between the germline ends. CDR1 is ENHRY and CDR2 is SYGVKD in the germline V gene. The CDR3 loop spans 14 amino acids. The CDR3: CAISERWAGETQYF. The CDR3 DNA follows: TGTGCCATCAGTGAGAGATGGGCAGGAGAGACCCAGTACTTC.